This T cell receptor (beta chain) is drawn from a study of immune aging and cytomegalovirus after organ transplant (dated by TCRdb to the early 2020s). For the wider study: Every transplant recipient was given three-drug immunosuppression consisting of prednisone, tacrolimus, and mycophenolate.

Note on this clonotype: No antigen is known for it. Base qualities are not recorded, but no much larger clone differs from it by a single base.

Results the study describes overall, beyond this receptor: CD57 was not measured in the sequencing data, so a conservative gene-based aging definition was used instead. Following viremia, cells with an aged phenotype rose post-transplant no matter the clone size, with the increase showing up earlier in large clones (days 200-264) than in small clones. A larger share of large clones was made up of TEMRA cells, and in the seven largest clones (roughly 2,000 cells) aged and TEMRA cells were gained while TCM cells were lost.

Library method: single-cell sequencing. Instrument used: Illumina NovaSeq 6000. For cell capture and library preparation, the team used the BD Rhapsody Targeted mRNA and AbSeq Reagent Kit in a microwell format. The libraries included TCR, sample tags, AbSeq, and targeted mRNA from the Human T-Cell Expression Panel, along with custom TOX and TOX2 primers. Sequencing of the libraries was done on an Illumina NovaSeq. On the study's bioinformatics: The analysis covered about 10,000 cells in total, of which some 6,900 were CD8 T cells and 4494 were CD8 T cells with an identifiable TCR CDR3. The BD Rhapsody Targeted Analysis Pipeline, including V(D)J processing, was run on the Seven Bridges Genomics platform to process the raw data. Quality control, Sample Tag demultiplexing with Lex-BDSMK, clone identification with VDJ Explorer, and Seurat clustering were performed in SeqGeq 1.6.0. A clone was considered non-expanded if it made up <1% of CD8 T cells, and considered a clonal expansion if it made up >2.5% of the sample. Using fastp trimming at Q25 and MiXCR clonotype assembly, TCRdb reanalyzed the public sequencing data and kept in-frame beta chains. CDR3 protein sequences are deduplicated, and each keeps its most common genes and DNA. It is TCRdb's table, rather than the study itself, that gives the V and J calls and clone size. This sample has more than 20,000 distinct CDR3 sequences in its table, and around 34% of those were observed once. The ten largest clones represent 25% of the sample.

V is clipped by 8 bases and J by 6 bases, and the sequence between their germline boundaries is 15 bases long. Reading from cysteine to phenylalanine, the CDR3 counts 13 amino acids. Left in the record is the CDR3 DNA by itself, 39 bases read in frame from the first base. Per the germline V gene, SGHAT is the CDR1 and FQNNGV is the CDR2. The meaning of the sample's time point label: five sample-tagged time points from pre-transplant (day -1) to day 368 post-transplant, pooled. Thawed PBMC were stimulated with a CMV IE-1 overlapping peptide library for over 9 hours, with no transport inhibitors added. After thawing, cells were rested overnight and were then stimulated in R10 medium with CD28/CD49d costimulation. The IE-1 peptide library was made up of 15-amino-acid peptides, each overlapping by 11 amino acids. Each time point was barcoded using BD Single-Cell Multiplexing Kit Sample Tags, after which the barcoded samples were pooled and stained with oligo-conjugated anti-CD45RA plus sorting antibodies. A BD FACSAria III was used to sort CMV-responsive CD8+CD137+ and CD4+CD154+ T cells at 4-way purity. EDTA vacutainers were used to collect blood, which was then processed with a Ficoll gradient within 1-24 hours.

The rearranged chain carries TRBV11-2 and TRBJ2-3, with the D gene not confidently named. Sequenced here: CMV peptide-activated CD4+ and CD8+ T cells sorted from blood, sampled at five time points, pooled. The sample's cell subset or site label is to be understood as: sorted CD8+CD137+ and CD4+CD154+ T cells after less than 15 h CMV IE-1 peptide stimulation. The TCR comes from a female donor who had a heart transplant and CMV viremia. In nucleotides, the sequence is TGTGCCAGCTCAGGCAGAGCCAGGGATACGCAGTATTTT. Its coded protein is CASSGRARDTQYF.